These 6 T cell receptor beta chains originate from one sample sequenced in a study of response to subunit inactivated influenza vaccine. A single record per CDR3 protein comes from TCRdb applying MiXCR to the RT-PCR reads. The sample has 450,000 to 550,000 distinct CDR3 sequences, around 25% seen once. The material sequenced was CD4+ T cells sorted from PBMCs, taken 5 to 6 days after vaccination. These receptors were taken from a man over 45 who received an inactivated influenza vaccine.

The chain is built from TRBV28 and TRBJ1-2; possible D gene TRBD1, 6 bases. CDR3 length: 15 amino acids. CDR1 is MDHEN, CDR2 SYDVKM, per germline. Trimming shortened V by 2 bases and J by 6 bases, and 16 bases separated the two germline ends. The CDR3 bases are TGTGCCAGCAGTTTAATCGCAGGGGAAGTCGATGGCTACACCTTC. Translated, it gives CASSLIAGEVDGYTF.

V gene TRBV12-3 or TRBV12-4 combines with J gene TRBJ2-3; the D is unclear. The CDR3 runs to 13 residues. Deletions cut 1 base from V and 2 bases from J, with 4 bases between. Here the CDR3 DNA reads TGTGCCAGCAGTTTAGTTGCCACAGATACGCAGTATTTT. It is translated as CASSLVATDTQYF.

The chain joins TRBV6-2 or TRBV6-3 to TRBJ1-2; a possible D gene is TRBD1 (5 bases). CDR3 length equals 12 residues. Trimming removed 2 bases from V and 5 bases from J, with 6 bases in between. Germline V CDR1 and CDR2: MNHEY, SVGEGT. The CDR3 spells CASSYGGYGYTF. The CDR3 DNA reads as TGTGCCAGCAGTTACGGGGGATATGGCTACACCTTC.

The chain combines TRBV20-1 with TRBJ1-1; maybe TRBD1 (5 bases). Trimming removed 3 bases from V and 3 bases from J, with 23 bases in between. CDR3 length: 17 residues. CDR1 and CDR2 from the germline V gene are DFQATT and SNEGSKA (reference sequence). In DNA, the CDR3 is TGCAGTGCTAGGGGGGAAGGGAGGGAGAGGTCGGACACTGAAGCTTTCTTT. Protein product: CSARGEGRERSDTEAFF.

V usage is TRBV6-5 and J usage is TRBJ2-2; 7 nucleotides agree with TRBD2. V was clipped by 2 bases and J by 6 bases; unmatched bases: 6. CDR1 MNHEY and CDR2 SVGAGI come from the germline V gene. The CDR3 totals 15 residues. In nucleotides, the CDR3 is TGTGCCAGCAGTTACACCGCAGGGAGGGCCGGGGAGCTGTTTTTT. Its protein product is CASSYTAGRAGELFF.

The V call is TRBV5-1, the J call TRBJ2-1; 10 bases are shared with TRBD2. The CDR3 consists of 15 residues. Germline-derived CDR1 and CDR2 are SGHRS and YFSETQ. Trimming took 5 bases from V and 6 from J; bases not matched to a gene: 8. In DNA form, the CDR3 reads TGCGCCAGCAGGACCGGGACTAGCGAAAGCAATGAGCAGTTCTTC. This encodes CASRTGTSESNEQFF.